This entry concerns a single T cell receptor beta chain. Its binding antigen is unknown. No much larger clonotype is one base removed from it; base qualities were not supplied. What the time point label conveys for this sample: less than 30 weeks on oral tofacitinib. In light of the paper, this sample's treatment or condition label describes: oral pan-JAK inhibitor, 5-10 mg twice daily. From alopecia areata patients, peripheral blood was collected along with lesional scalp punch biopsies. After PBMCs were isolated by density centrifugation and stained for CD3, CD4 and CD8, a FACSAria was used to sort CD4+ and CD8+ T cells. Library construction relied on the immunoSEQ multiplex PCR assay. RNA was extracted from all samples and reverse transcribed into cDNA as template for TCR sequencing. SuperScript III was used for first-strand cDNA synthesis, primed with a 2:1 mix of oligo-dT and random hexamers. A synthetic immune receptor repertoire was used to assess amplification bias, and residual bias was removed computationally. In the authors' own workflow: Raw reads were preprocessed to remove errors, and CDR3 was defined by IMGT conventions from the conserved cysteine to phenylalanine. Clonality was computed as 1 minus the Shannon entropy, with the entropy normalized by log2 of the number of productive unique TCRs. CD4 or CD8 identity of scalp clones was inferred by cross-referencing scalp TCRbeta sequences with sorted blood CD4 and CD8 repertoires. Not all clones reach the TCRdb copy of this immuneACCESS table, which keeps in-frame sequences only. Checked studies attribute under half of the gap to unresolved V genes and leave the rest unexplained. For V, J and clone size, that table is used; D and trimming come from the DNA. In all, the sample holds 150,000 to 200,000 clones, and 60% of those were seen once. Approximately 0.97% of the sample comes from the top ten.

Spanning cysteine to phenylalanine, the CDR3 consists of 15 amino acids. The sequence is cut down to CDR3 DNA, 45 bases in frame from base 1. V drops 7 bases and J drops 0 bases, leaving 12 bases in between. The germline V gene encodes CDR1 SNHLY and CDR2 FYNNEI. The entry originates in a study of CD8+ T cells in alopecia areata (dated by TCRdb to between 2018 and 2020). About the study as a whole: The treated patients took part in an open-label pilot trial in which moderate-to-severe alopecia areata was treated with oral tofacitinib at 5 to 10 mg twice daily. Tofacitinib was administered for 6 to 18 months, and 6 months of follow-up off drug were then conducted to assess delayed response and recurrence. Disease severity in treated patients was measured with the SALT score, which quantifies the percentage of affected scalp surface area. In both human patients and the C3H/HeJ mouse model, the study applied high-throughput TCRbeta sequencing to look at T cell clonal expansion in alopecia areata. On the human side, TCRbeta sequencing was run on scalp tissue and on sorted CD4+ and CD8+ peripheral blood T cells from healthy controls and from alopecia areata patients with either patchy or totalis/universalis disease. Patients on tofacitinib were biopsied at baseline and after 4 and 24 weeks of treatment, and several of the patients also had a later scalp biopsy. Scalp clonality was compared among normal scalp (n=4), patchy alopecia areata scalp (n=8), and alopecia totalis/universalis scalp (n=8). The RNA source kit depended on sample type: the PAXgene miRNA kit for fixed scalp, the miRNeasy kit for PBMCs, and the RNeasy kit for mouse skin. immunoSEQ multiplex PCR using 35 Vbeta forward primers and 13 Jbeta reverse primers was used to amplify TCRbeta CDR3 regions.

General conclusions and limits of the study: Many expanded lesional clones were found to persist in scalp and blood during tofacitinib treatment, and relapse after treatment cessation may be partly explained by this persistence. With tofacitinib, both scalp clonality and the number of expanded CD8+ clones among the top 100 scalp clones went down significantly. Scalp TCR repertoire analysis is complicated because resident alphabeta T cells in normal human skin are also sequenced, whereas mouse skin is dominated by gammadelta T cells. Because the treated cohort was small and included a single nonresponder, larger studies are needed to assess links between baseline CD8+ expansion and response. Compared with mice, TCR sequences shared between patients were less clear, possibly partly because of HLA diversity across the patient population. Lesional scalp, especially in alopecia totalis/universalis, showed higher clonality and more expanded CD8+ clones than normal scalp, suggesting antigenic drive.

This chain joins TRBV2 to TRBJ2-2, with the D gene not clear enough to name. This specimen consisted of CD4+ T cells sorted from blood, obtained at week 24, from a patient treated with tofacitinib. The sequence derives from a human donor with alopecia areata. The sequenced DNA is TGTGCCAGCACCAAAGGAGCAACGAACACCGGGGAGCTGTTTTTT. This gives the protein CASTKGATNTGELFF.